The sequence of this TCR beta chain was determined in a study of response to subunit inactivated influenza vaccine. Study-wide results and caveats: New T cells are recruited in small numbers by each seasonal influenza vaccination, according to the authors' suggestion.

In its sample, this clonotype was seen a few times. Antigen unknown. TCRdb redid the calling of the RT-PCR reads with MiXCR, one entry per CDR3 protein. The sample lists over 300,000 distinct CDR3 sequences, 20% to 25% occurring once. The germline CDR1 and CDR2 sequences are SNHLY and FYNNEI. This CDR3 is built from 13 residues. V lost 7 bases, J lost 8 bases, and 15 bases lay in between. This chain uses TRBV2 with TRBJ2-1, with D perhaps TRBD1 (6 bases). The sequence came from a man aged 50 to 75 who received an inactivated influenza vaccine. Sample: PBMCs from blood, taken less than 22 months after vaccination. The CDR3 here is CASIPRGPYEQFF. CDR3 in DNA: TGTGCCAGCATCCCCAGGGGTCCTTATGAGCAGTTCTTC.